This T cell receptor beta chain was observed in a study of blood T cell repertoires in COVID-19. Germline CDR1 MGHRA, CDR2 YSYEKL. Trimming cost V 4 bases and J 8 bases, with 15 bases left between them. This CDR3 has 15 amino acids. Authors' methods: Estimation of nucleated cell counts relied on the amplification of reference gene primers. Using immunoSEQ multiplex PCR, the repertoire was profiled, and TCRdb retains in-frame clones only, with some absent. V, J and clone size were drawn from that table, and D and trimming were deduced from the DNA. In the table there are some 200,000 clones, around 94% of which are singletons.

Sequencing was carried out using peripheral blood. V usage is TRBV4-1 and J usage is TRBJ1-6, with D possibly matching TRBD1 (5 bases). The sequence came from a man aged 25-45 years with COVID-19, enrolled during active disease. The CDR3 region is CASSPGGGVDSPLHF. The DNA for the CDR3 is TGCGCCAGCAGCCCGGGCGGGGGGGTGGATTCACCCCTCCACTTT.